The source of this T cell receptor (beta chain) is a study of blood T cells in healthy people across ages. Germline V gene sequence: CDR1 SGHRS, CDR2 YFSETQ. This CDR3 contains 13 residues. V was trimmed by 0 bases and J by 5 bases, leaving 6 bases between them. Sample-barcoded 5' priming and a J-beta primer mix drove a second PCR of about 6 to 11 cycles. TCRdb reprocessed the 5' RACE reads via MiXCR and lists one record per CDR3 protein. The sample consists of some 1,500,000 distinct CDR3 sequences, less than 45% of them appearing once. Broader study findings: Greater diversity and more naive CD4+ cells were seen in long-lived donors than in aged donors. Unsorted PBMC input precluded a conclusive naive versus antigen-experienced comparison.

Peripheral blood from each donor was collected in a volume of 8.5 to 10 milliliters. This clonotype was counted only a few times. Its antigen is undetermined. The clonotype comes from a woman between 18 and 30 years old in good health. This sequence joins TRBV5-1 and TRBJ1-5; D is unresolved. The sample consisted of blood. The CDR3 protein is CASSLEADQPQHF. CDR3 nucleotides: TGCGCCAGCAGCTTGGAGGCGGATCAGCCCCAGCATTTT. The variable domain in full, completed from reference TRBV5-1 and TRBJ1-5, reads KAGVTQTPRYLIKTRGQQVTLSCSPISGHRSVSWYQQTPGQGLQFLFEYFSETQRNKGNFPGRFSGRQFSNSRSEMNVSTLELGDSALYLCASSLEADQPQHFGDGTRLSIL.